The subject of this entry is one TCR beta chain. The antigen is not known. This entry belongs to a study of response to subunit inactivated influenza vaccine. The study, taken as a whole, reports: It was the authors' suggestion that each seasonal influenza vaccination recruits few new T cells.

Via MiXCR, TCRdb re-called the RT-PCR reads, giving one row per CDR3 protein. The sample has about 540,000 distinct CDR3 sequences; approximately 24% are singletons. The V and J ends lost 5 bases and 4 bases respectively, with 20 bases between them. This CDR3 is 16 amino acids long. The data also belong to a second study, concerning T cells expressing NK-cell markers. Per that study: UMIs accompanied the 5'RACE template switching by which TCR beta cDNA was made. Among eight sequenced donors, seven carried HCMV seropositivity while one was seronegative. For 6 or 7 donors, the dominant NKG2C+ clonotypes made up about 1.0-7.5% of their CD8+ T cells. Topping the CD3+CD56-NKG2C+ fraction as well were these clonotypes, in several donors.

Sequences were derived from CD4+ T cells sorted from PBMCs, sampled 11 to 12 days after vaccination. This sequence joins TRBV12-3 or TRBV12-4 and TRBJ2-5, with a tentative D call TRBD1 (7 bases). The clonotype was recovered from a man aged 50 or older who received an inactivated influenza vaccine. The CDR3 is CASSEGASAMGETQYF. CDR3 DNA: TGTGCCAGCAGTGAGGGGGCTAGCGCGATGGGAGAGACCCAGTACTTC.